This T cell receptor (beta chain) was recovered during a study of blood T cell repertoires in COVID-19. Study-level background: The United States, Italy and Spain were the sources of the acute and convalescent COVID-19 samples. Sources were T cells, B-cell-depleted T cells, or PBMCs; the material itself was cDNA or gDNA.

In Seattle, patients joined the study during active infection and were tracked longitudinally. This CDR3 has 12 residues. Trimming shortened V by 4 bases and J by 3 bases, and 5 bases separated the two germline ends. Per germline, CDR1 SGHKS and CDR2 YYEKEE (reference sequence). Here immunoSEQ multiplex PCR was the method, and the copy in TCRdb shows in-frame clones only, minus some. The data show roughly 570,000 clones, roughly nine tenths seen once. This sequence joins TRBV5-5 and TRBJ2-1; D gene unclear. Sample: peripheral blood. This receptor was identified in a woman between 50 and 59 years old with COVID-19, enrolled during active disease. CDR3 bases: TGTGCCAGCAGCCCCTACTACAATGAGCAGTTCTTC. Its translation: CASSPYYNEQFF.